The rows below give T cell receptor beta chains drawn from one sample of a study of T cell responses to AZD1222 COVID-19 vaccine. Clones were read by immunoSEQ multiplex PCR, and TCRdb kept only the in-frame ones, dropping some. This table holds around 130,000 clones, approximately 92% found once. The sequencing used peripheral blood, collected 28 days after the second AZD1222 dose. All receptors come from an adult who received the AZD1222 COVID-19 vaccine. Each CDR3 is given with its conserved first and last residue. D genes are given only for firm matches. Not every row has a clone size; where given, it reads once, few, many or a size class.

J gene,clone size,D gene,V gene,CDR3 protein,CDR3 DNA
TRBJ1-2,.,TRBD1,TRBV11-3,CASSRTGNYGYTF,TGTGCCAGCAGCCGGACAGGGAACTATGGCTACACCTTC
TRBJ2-1,.,.,TRBV29-1,CSVVPDAYNEQFF,TGCAGCGTTGTTCCGGATGCTTACAATGAGCAGTTCTTC
TRBJ1-3,.,.,TRBV18,CASSPAVGNTIYF,TGTGCCAGCTCACCTGCAGTTGGAAACACCATATATTTT
TRBJ1-5,.,.,TRBV19,CASSASNQPQHF,TGTGCCAGTAGTGCGAGCAATCAGCCCCAGCATTTT
TRBJ2-2,.,TRBD1,TRBV5-4,CASSLWQGASGELFF,TGTGCCAGCAGCTTGTGGCAGGGGGCATCAGGGGAGCTGTTTTTT
TRBJ1-1,.,TRBD1,TRBV28,CASRLGTENTEAFF,TGTGCCAGCAGACTAGGGACAGAGAACACTGAAGCTTTCTTT
TRBJ1-5,.,TRBD1,TRBV9,CASGGDRAQPQHF,TGTGCCAGCGGGGGGGACAGGGCTCAGCCCCAGCATTTT
TRBJ1-2,.,.,TRBV30,CAWRTGQHYGYTF,TGTGCCTGGAGAACAGGGCAGCACTATGGCTACACCTTC
TRBJ2-7,once,.,TRBV7-9,CASSPPRRGKYDEQYF,TGTGCCAGCAGCCCCCCTCGGAGAGGGAAATACGACGAGCAGTACTTC
TRBJ1-2,.,.,TRBV7-8,CASSLREVEGYTF,TGTGCCAGCAGCTTAAGGGAGGTGGAGGGCTACACCTTC
TRBJ2-6,.,TRBD1,TRBV19,CASSIASGGVISANVLTF,TGTGCCAGTAGTATAGCTTCAGGGGGAGTTATTTCGGCCAACGTCCTGACTTTC
TRBJ2-5,.,TRBD1,TRBV27,CASSPGQGMGAQYF,TGTGCCAGCAGTCCGGGACAGGGGATGGGGGCCCAGTACTTC
TRBJ2-5,.,TRBD1,TRBV5-4,CASSIQTGGGETQYF,TGTGCCAGCAGCATACAGACAGGGGGCGGTGAGACCCAGTACTTC
TRBJ2-5,.,.,TRBV18,CASSLLFQETQYF,TGTGCCAGCTCACTACTCTTCCAAGAGACCCAGTACTTC
TRBJ2-1,.,.,TRBV12-3/TRBV12-4,CASSLIMSGQEFF,TGTGCCAGCAGTTTAATTATGAGCGGTCAGGAGTTCTTC
TRBJ1-5,.,.,TRBV6-6,CASTDRRDQPQHF,TGTGCCAGCACCGACAGAAGAGATCAGCCCCAGCATTTT
TRBJ2-5,.,.,TRBV11-3,CASSLPLETQYF,TGTGCCAGCAGCCTCCCCCTGGAGACCCAGTACTTC
TRBJ2-3,.,.,TRBV7-9,CASSLDRTLQYF,TGTGCCAGCAGCCTGGATCGGACTTTGCAGTATTTT
TRBJ1-2,.,.,TRBV18,CASSPAEQGRGYTF,TGTGCCAGCTCACCGGCCGAACAGGGTCGGGGCTACACCTTC
TRBJ1-6,.,.,TRBV28,CASVGGSYNSPLHF,TGTGCCAGCGTGGGGGGGTCCTATAATTCACCCCTCCACTTT
TRBJ2-3,.,TRBD1,TRBV28,CASSLRGGGGDTQYF,TGTGCCAGCAGTTTAAGAGGGGGCGGAGGAGATACGCAGTATTTT
TRBJ2-1,.,.,TRBV27,CASSSPGRNEQFF,TGTGCCAGCAGTTCCCCAGGACGCAATGAGCAGTTCTTC
TRBJ2-6,.,TRBD1,TRBV7-9,CASSLTGARSGANVLTF,TGTGCCAGCAGCTTAACAGGGGCCCGCTCTGGGGCCAACGTCCTGACTTTC
TRBJ1-2,.,.,TRBV29-1,CSVGAQSLYGYTF,TGCAGCGTTGGGGCCCAATCACTCTATGGCTACACCTTC
TRBJ2-1,.,TRBD1,TRBV3-1/TRBV3-2,CASRDRGSGTQFF,TGTGCCAGCAGGGACAGGGGGTCGGGAACGCAGTTCTTC
TRBJ2-3,.,TRBD2,TRBV11-3,CASSRTSGKGTDTQYF,TGTGCCAGCAGCCGGACTAGCGGGAAGGGCACAGATACGCAGTATTTT
TRBJ2-5,.,.,TRBV10-3,CAISESGGQTQYF,TGTGCCATCAGTGAGTCGGGGGGGCAGACCCAGTACTTC
TRBJ2-2,.,.,TRBV20-1,CSASGDPIGTGELFF,TGCAGTGCTAGTGGAGACCCAATTGGCACCGGGGAGCTGTTTTTT
TRBJ1-5,.,.,TRBV18,CASSRDRSGNQPQHF,TGTGCCAGCTCACGCGACAGGTCTGGCAATCAGCCCCAGCATTTT
TRBJ1-3,.,.,TRBV12-3/TRBV12-4,CASTLLDTIYF,TGTGCCAGCACCCTCTTAGACACCATATATTTT
TRBJ1-1,once,.,TRBV4-3,CASSQGGADTEAFF,TGCGCCAGCAGCCAAGGGGGAGCCGACACTGAAGCTTTCTTT
TRBJ2-5,.,.,TRBV24-1,CATSDNIGGSQETQYF,TGTGCCACCAGTGATAACATCGGCGGCAGCCAAGAGACCCAGTACTTC
TRBJ2-2,.,.,TRBV6-2/TRBV6-3,CASSPWTNAGELFF,TGTGCCAGCAGCCCCTGGACTAATGCCGGGGAGCTGTTTTTT
TRBJ2-7,.,.,TRBV6-2/TRBV6-3,CASSPLTASSSYEQYF,TGTGCCAGCAGCCCATTAACCGCCTCTAGTTCCTACGAGCAGTACTTC
TRBJ1-6,.,.,TRBV5-6,CASSWGSSPLHF,TGTGCCAGCAGCTGGGGAAGTTCACCCCTCCACTTT